The 7 T cell receptor beta chains in this list originate from one sample, sequenced in a study of cytomegalovirus exposure and HLA in healthy donors. Both 60 Vbeta primers and 13 Jbeta primers went into the PCR. Data came from immunoSEQ multiplex PCR; TCRdb stores just in-frame clones and leaves some out. The repertoire holds more than 110,000 clones, with around 73% as singletons. Sequencing input: PBMCs. The receptors here all came from a human donor in good health.

The chain has TRBV11-2 and TRBJ1-2; TRBD1 matches at 7 bases. The V and J ends lost 5 bases and 8 bases, in that order; junction bases with no gene match: 5. This CDR3 is built from 12 residues. Germline loops: CDR1 SGHAT, CDR2 FQNNGV. The CDR3 coding sequence is TGTGCCAGCAGCCAAGGGGGCGAGGGCTACACCTTC. Residues: CASSQGGEGYTF.

The rearrangement joins TRBV30 to TRBJ1-3; possibly TRBD1 for D (6 bases). The CDR3 is made up of 15 amino acids. V was clipped by 0 bases and J by 2 bases, with 11 bases between them. Germline CDR1 is GTSNPN and CDR2 is SVGIG (reference sequence). For the CDR3, the DNA is TGTGCCTGGAGTGTACTCCAGGGGCCTGGAAACACCATATATTTT. It translates to CAWSVLQGPGNTIYF.

The V and J genes are TRBV6-5 and TRBJ2-7; tentative D call: TRBD2 (7 bases). Germline V gene lookup returns CDR1 MNHEY and CDR2 SVGAGI. This CDR3 comprises 15 residues. V was shortened by 4 bases and J by 6 bases, with 19 bases between the two germline ends. The CDR3 bases are TGTGCCAGCAGTTTGGGGGGGGCGGGGACCCTCGAGCAGTACTTC. Translation: CASSLGGAGTLEQYF.

The chain uses TRBV2 and TRBJ1-3; 11 bases align to TRBD1. Trimming removed 7 bases from V and 2 bases from J; junction bases left unmatched: 10. The CDR3 runs 17 residues. The germline gives CDR1 SNHLY, CDR2 FYNNEI. The CDR3 is CASTKGQGVFTGNTIYF. Here the CDR3 DNA reads TGTGCCAGCACCAAGGGACAGGGGGTTTTCACTGGAAACACCATATATTTT.

The rearrangement uses TRBV21-1 and TRBJ2-3; no check of the table's D call, TRBD2, against the DNA was made. TRBV21-1 is a pseudogene segment. The length of the CDR3 is 14 residues. The CDR3 is CASSKNERADTQYF. DNA of the CDR3: TGTGCCAGCAGCAAGAACGAACGCGCAGATACGCAGTATTTT.

The count of this clone is one. J is TRBJ1-2 and V is TRBV13, with a tentative D call TRBD1 (6 bases). V was trimmed by 5 bases and J by 4 bases, leaving 17 bases between them. This CDR3 has 15 amino acids. CDR1 is PRHDT and CDR2 is FYEKMQ in the germline V gene (reference sequence). CDR3 in amino acids: CASSLSLTGLYGYTF. The CDR3 DNA follows: TGTGCCAGCAGCCTCTCCCTGACAGGCCTCTATGGCTACACCTTC.

This clone has just a few counts. The V and J genes are TRBV27 and TRBJ2-7; TRBD1 matches at 7 bases. This CDR3 is 13 amino acids long. The V and J ends lost 2 bases and 9 bases, in that order; junction bases with no gene match: 7. Germline V gene data show CDR1 as MNHEY and CDR2 as SMNVEV (reference sequence). CDR3 bases: TGTGCCAGCAGTTTAACCACAGGGGTCGGGCAGTACTTC. Its translation is CASSLTTGVGQYF.